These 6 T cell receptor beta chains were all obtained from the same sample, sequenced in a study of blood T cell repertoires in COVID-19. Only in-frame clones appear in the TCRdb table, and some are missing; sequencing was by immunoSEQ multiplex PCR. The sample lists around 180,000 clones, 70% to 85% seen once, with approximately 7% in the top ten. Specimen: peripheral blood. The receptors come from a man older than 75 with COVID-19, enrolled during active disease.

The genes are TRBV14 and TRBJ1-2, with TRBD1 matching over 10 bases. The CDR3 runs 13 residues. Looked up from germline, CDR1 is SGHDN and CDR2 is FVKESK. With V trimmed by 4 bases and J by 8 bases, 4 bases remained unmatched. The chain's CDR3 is CASSRTGGKGYTF. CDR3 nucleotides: TGTGCCAGCAGCCGGACAGGGGGGAAAGGCTACACCTTC.

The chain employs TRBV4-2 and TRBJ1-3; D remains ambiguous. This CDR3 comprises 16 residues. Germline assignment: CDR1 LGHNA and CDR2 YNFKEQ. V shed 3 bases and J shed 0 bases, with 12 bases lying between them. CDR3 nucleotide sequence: TGTGCCAGCAGCCAGACCGACGGGAGCTCTGGAAACACCATATATTTT. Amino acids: CASSQTDGSSGNTIYF.

In DNA, the CDR3 is TGTGCCAGCAGCGATGGACAGGGGGCAGGTTCACCCCTCCACTTT. Translating gives CASSDGQGAGSPLHF. J is TRBJ1-6 and V is TRBV14; the match to TRBD1 covers 11 bases. The CDR3 is 15 amino acids. Germline CDR1 SGHDN, CDR2 FVKESK. Trimming cost V 5 bases and J 9 bases; bases outside gene matches: 6.

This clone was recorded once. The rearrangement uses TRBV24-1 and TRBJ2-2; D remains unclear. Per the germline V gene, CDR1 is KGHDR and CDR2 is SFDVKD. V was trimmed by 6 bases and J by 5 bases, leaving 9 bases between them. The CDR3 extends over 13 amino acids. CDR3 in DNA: TGTGCCACCAGTTCCCAGGTTACCGGGGAGCTGTTTTTT. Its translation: CATSSQVTGELFF.

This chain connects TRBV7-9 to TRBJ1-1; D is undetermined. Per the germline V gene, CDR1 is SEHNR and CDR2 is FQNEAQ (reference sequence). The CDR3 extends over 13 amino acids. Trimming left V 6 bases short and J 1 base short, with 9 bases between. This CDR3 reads CASSLSWNTEAFF. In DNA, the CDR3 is TGTGCCAGCAGTCTCTCTTGGAACACTGAAGCTTTCTTT.

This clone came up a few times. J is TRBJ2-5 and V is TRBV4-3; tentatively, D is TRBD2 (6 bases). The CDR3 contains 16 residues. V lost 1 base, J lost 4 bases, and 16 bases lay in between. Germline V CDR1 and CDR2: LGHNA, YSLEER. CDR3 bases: TGCGCCAGCAGCCAAGGGGGAGGCCTAACGGGAGAGACCCAGTACTTC. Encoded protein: CASSQGGGLTGETQYF.